The present TCR beta chain was sequenced within a study of T cells after yellow fever vaccination. Germline V CDR1 and CDR2: LGHNA, YNFKEQ. The V gene lost 4 bases and the J gene lost 7 bases, with 14 bases spanning the gap. The CDR3 loop spans 14 amino acids. 5'RACE template switching produced TCR cDNA carrying a universal primer site and UMIs. TCRdb itself ran the 5' RACE reads through MiXCR, one entry per CDR3 protein. Among 300,000 to 400,000 distinct CDR3 sequences listed, around an eighth were seen once. The chain has TRBV4-2 and TRBJ2-1, with D possibly matching TRBD1 (6 bases). The specimen comprised CD4+ T cells sorted from PBMCs, sampled 15 days after the yellow fever booster vaccination. This TCR was recovered from a man aged 18 to 35 who received the YFV17D yellow fever vaccine. The CDR3 reads CASSPRNDRNEQFF. DNA for the CDR3: TGTGCCAGCAGCCCGCGCAATGACAGGAATGAGCAGTTCTTC.